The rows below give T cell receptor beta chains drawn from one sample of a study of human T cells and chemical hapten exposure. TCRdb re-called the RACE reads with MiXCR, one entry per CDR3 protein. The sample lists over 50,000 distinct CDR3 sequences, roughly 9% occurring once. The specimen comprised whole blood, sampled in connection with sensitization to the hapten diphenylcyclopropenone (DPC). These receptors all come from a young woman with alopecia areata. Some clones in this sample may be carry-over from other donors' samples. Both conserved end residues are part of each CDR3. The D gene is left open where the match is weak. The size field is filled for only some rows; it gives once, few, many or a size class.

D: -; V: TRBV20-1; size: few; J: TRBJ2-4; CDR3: CSATPPLGENIQYF; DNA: TGCAGTGCTACCCCTCCGCTGGGGGAAAACATTCAGTACTTC
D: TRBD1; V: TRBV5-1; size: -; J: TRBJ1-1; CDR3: CASSKRTGEAFF; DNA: TGCGCCAGCAGCAAACGGACAGGAGAAGCTTTCTTT
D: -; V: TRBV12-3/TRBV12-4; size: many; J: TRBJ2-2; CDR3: CASSPTGPTGELFF; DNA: TGTGCCAGCAGTCCTACAGGGCCCACCGGGGAGCTGTTTTTT
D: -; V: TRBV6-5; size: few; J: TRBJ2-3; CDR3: CASSLNWDTQYF; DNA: TGTGCCAGCAGCCTGAACTGGGATACGCAGTATTTT
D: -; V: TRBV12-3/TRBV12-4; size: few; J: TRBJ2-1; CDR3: CASSPRLLGPAPAEQFF; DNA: TGTGCCAGCAGTCCCCGGTTGTTGGGTCCCGCCCCGGCTGAGCAGTTCTTC
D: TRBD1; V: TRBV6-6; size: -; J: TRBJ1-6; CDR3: CASSRTGQANNSPLHF; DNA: TGTGCCAGCAGTCGCACCGGACAGGCTAATAATTCACCCCTCCACTTT
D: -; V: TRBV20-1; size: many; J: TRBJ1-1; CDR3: CSARDRGSYTEAFF; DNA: TGCAGTGCTAGAGATCGAGGCAGCTACACTGAAGCTTTCTTT
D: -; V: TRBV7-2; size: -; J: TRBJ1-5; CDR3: CASSLVGSSPQHF; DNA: TGTGCCAGCAGCTTAGTAGGGAGCAGCCCCCAGCATTTT
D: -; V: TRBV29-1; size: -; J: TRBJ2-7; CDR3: CSDTSTSSYEQYF; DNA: TGCAGTGACACATCCACCTCATCCTACGAGCAGTACTTC
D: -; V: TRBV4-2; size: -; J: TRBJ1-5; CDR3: CASSQEGGYDCEPQHF; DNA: TGTGCCAGCAGCCAAGAAGGAGGGTACGATTGTGAGCCCCAGCATTTT
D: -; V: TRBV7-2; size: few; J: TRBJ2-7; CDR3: CASSLIPETYEQYF; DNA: TGTGCCAGCAGCTTAATCCCGGAGACCTACGAGCAGTACTTC
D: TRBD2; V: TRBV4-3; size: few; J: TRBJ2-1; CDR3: CASSQDATSGGAYNEQFF; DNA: TGCGCCAGCAGCCAAGATGCAACTAGCGGGGGGGCCTACAATGAGCAGTTCTTC
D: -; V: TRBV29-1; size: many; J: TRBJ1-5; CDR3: CSVGYHSNQPQHF; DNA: TGCAGCGTGGGGTATCATAGCAATCAGCCCCAGCATTTT
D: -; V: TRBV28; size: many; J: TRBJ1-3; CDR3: CASSLWDSRSGNTIYF; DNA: TGTGCCAGCAGTTTATGGGACAGTCGCTCTGGAAACACCATATATTTT
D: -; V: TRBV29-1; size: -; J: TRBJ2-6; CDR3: CSVESANRANVLTF; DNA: TGCAGCGTTGAGTCGGCTAACAGGGCCAACGTCCTGACTTTC
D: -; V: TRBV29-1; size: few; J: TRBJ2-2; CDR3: CSAEAGELFF; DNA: TGCAGCGCCGAGGCCGGGGAGCTGTTTTTT
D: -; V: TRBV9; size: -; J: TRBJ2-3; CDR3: CASSVAPPGSADTQYF; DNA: TGTGCCAGCAGCGTAGCCCCCCCCGGGAGTGCAGATACGCAGTATTTT
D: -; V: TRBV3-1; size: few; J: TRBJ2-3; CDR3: CASSQRTSGQYF; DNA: TGTGCCAGCAGCCAAAGAACTAGTGGGCAGTATTTT
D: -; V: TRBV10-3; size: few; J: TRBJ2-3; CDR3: CAISEESVTQYF; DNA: TGTGCCATCAGTGAGGAGAGCGTTACGCAGTATTTT
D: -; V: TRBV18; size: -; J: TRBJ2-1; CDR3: CASSPSPGTAYNEQFF; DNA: TGTGCCAGCTCACCAAGCCCCGGGACGGCCTACAATGAGCAGTTCTTC
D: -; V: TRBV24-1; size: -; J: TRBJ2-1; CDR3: CATSDFGLTGANEQFF; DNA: TGTGCCACCAGTGATTTTGGACTGACTGGGGCCAATGAGCAGTTCTTC
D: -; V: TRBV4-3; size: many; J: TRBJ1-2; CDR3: CASSNGLRGYTF; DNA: TGCGCCAGCAGCAATGGGCTCAGGGGCTACACCTTC